Listed here are 28 T cell receptor beta chains from one sample, sequenced in a study of Ad26.COV2.S vaccination and SARS-CoV-2 variants. The data were produced by immunoSEQ multiplex PCR, yet TCRdb's version contains in-frame clones alone and is incomplete. The sample includes some 640,000 clones, roughly 90% of them seen just once. Treatment here: 15 to 20 received Ad26.COV2.S at low or high dose, single or two shots; 5 received placebo; per-sample allocation not given. Samples were taken on day 63 after the first vaccine or placebo injection. The sample consisted of peripheral blood, taken in a trial of Ad26.COV2.S vaccine versus placebo. Every receptor here comes from a person aged 18 to 65 who received the Ad26.COV2.S COVID-19 vaccine or a placebo.

This chain connects TRBV27 to TRBJ1-1; TRBD1 agrees at 7 bases. There are 15 residues in the CDR3. CDR1 is MNHEY and CDR2 is SMNVEV in the germline V gene (reference sequence). J was trimmed by 4 bases and V by 6 bases; bases with no gene match: 11. DNA for the CDR3: TGTGCCAGCAGAGTGTCAGGGGGATTGGGCACTGAAGCTTTCTTT. Its translation is CASRVSGGLGTEAFF.

This clone was detected a few times. The rearrangement uses TRBV25-1 and TRBJ2-3; tentatively, D is TRBD2 (5 bases). This CDR3 contains 11 residues. Germline CDR1 MGHDK, CDR2 SYGVNS. CDR3 sequence: CPGFSTDTQYF. Written as DNA, the CDR3 is TGTCCGGGATTTAGCACAGATACGCAGTATTTT.

V is TRBV5-6 and J is TRBJ2-2; 9 bases line up with TRBD2. This CDR3 region has 16 residues. J gave up 4 bases and V 1 base, and 5 bases lay outside the gene matches. CDR1 is SGHDT and CDR2 is YYEEEE in the germline V gene. The CDR3 nucleotides are TGTGCCAGCAGCTTGTACCTAGCGGGGTTCACCGGGGAGCTGTTTTTT. Translated: CASSLYLAGFTGELFF.

The chain couples TRBV6-6 to TRBJ1-5, with unresolved D. The V and J ends lost 0 bases and 5 bases respectively, with 5 bases between them. Germline V gene data show CDR1 as MNHNY and CDR2 as SVGAGI (reference sequence). CDR3 length equals 13 residues. The CDR3, as DNA: TGTGCCAGCAGTTACTCCCCCGATCAGCCCCAGCATTTT. Amino acids: CASSYSPDQPQHF.

This chain uses TRBV10-2 with TRBJ2-7, with D maybe TRBD1 (6 bases). This CDR3 spans 14 amino acids. Germline-derived CDR1 and CDR2 are WSHSY and SAAADI. The V end lost 0 bases, the J end lost 0 bases, and 6 bases lay between the germline ends. CDR3 sequence reads: CASSESDSSYEQYF. Here the CDR3 DNA reads TGCGCCAGCAGTGAGTCGGACAGCTCCTACGAGCAGTACTTC.

The sample holds a few counts of this clone. This sequence joins TRBV6-5 and TRBJ1-3; D is uncertain. V was pared by 6 bases and J by 0 bases, with 12 bases between. The CDR3 length is 15 residues. Germline V gives CDR1 MNHEY, CDR2 SVGAGI. The CDR3 here is CASSFGQLSGNTIYF. In DNA, the CDR3 is TGTGCCAGCAGCTTCGGGCAACTCTCTGGAAACACCATATATTTT.

The chain uses TRBV27 and TRBJ1-6; D gene unclear. CDR3 size: 16 residues. The ends were cut back, 2 bases at V and 0 bases at J, with 8 bases in the middle. Germline loops: CDR1 MNHEY, CDR2 SMNVEV (reference sequence). In DNA, the CDR3 is TGTGCCAGCAGTTTAGCGGGGAGCTCCTATAATTCACCCCTCCACTTT. The encoded protein is CASSLAGSSYNSPLHF.

The chain carries TRBV5-6 and TRBJ2-3; D is perhaps TRBD2 (5 bases). This CDR3 comprises 16 residues. V lost 0 bases, J lost 0 bases, and 11 bases lay in between. From germline, CDR1 is SGHDT and CDR2 YYEEEE. CDR3 DNA: TGTGCCAGCAGCTTGGCCGTTGCGGGTAGCACAGATACGCAGTATTTT. Its translation: CASSLAVAGSTDTQYF.

This clone was detected only a few times. This chain joins TRBV27 and TRBJ2-7; 10 nucleotides line up with TRBD2. Germline loops: CDR1 MNHEY, CDR2 SMNVEV (reference sequence). The CDR3 spans 17 residues. The V gene end was trimmed by 7 bases and the J gene end by 9 bases; junction bases not matched to a gene: 21. The CDR3 loop is CASTTTSSGRDRSRQYF. CDR3 nucleotides: TGTGCCAGCACCACTACTTCTAGCGGGAGAGACAGATCGAGGCAGTACTTC.

For the CDR3, the DNA is TGTGCCAGCAGCTTAAGTCGGTGGGACACTGAAGCTTTCTTT. It encodes CASSLSRWDTEAFF. This chain uses TRBV7-9 with TRBJ1-1; D call uncertain. Germline values: CDR1 SEHNR, CDR2 FQNEAQ (reference sequence). The CDR3 covers 14 residues. The V end was cut by 2 bases, the J end by 3 bases, with 10 bases between.

The chain carries TRBV5-4 and TRBJ2-3; 11 positions agree with TRBD1. CDR1 is SGHNT and CDR2 is YYREEE in the germline V gene (reference sequence). The CDR3 has 16 amino acids. V dropped 4 bases and J dropped 2; count of bases not matched to a gene: 6. The CDR3 nucleotides are TGTGCCAGCAGCACCGGGACAGGGGGAGACACAGATACGCAGTATTTT. Its translation: CASSTGTGGDTDTQYF.

The rearrangement joins TRBV11-2 to TRBJ2-3; 7 bases align to TRBD2. The CDR3 length is 16 residues. V gave up 4 bases and J gave up 5 bases; unmatched junction bases: 12. Germline CDR1 reads SGHAT; CDR2 reads FQNNGV. The CDR3 nucleotides are TGTGCCAGCAGCTCGGGGGTGAGCGGGGTGGGAGATACGCAGTATTTT. It yields the protein CASSSGVSGVGDTQYF.

V is TRBV9 and J is TRBJ2-2; 9 bases match TRBD1. The CDR3 is 16 residues long. Germline CDR1 and CDR2: SGDLS and YYNGEE. V was pared by 3 bases and J by 5 bases, with 8 bases of the junction left unmatched. Written as DNA, the CDR3 is TGTGCCAGCAGCGACCCACAGGGGGCAGGGACCGGGGAGCTGTTTTTT. Amino acid sequence: CASSDPQGAGTGELFF.

The chain links TRBV3-1 (or the pseudogene TRBV3-2) to TRBJ2-5, with TRBD1 matching over 10 bases. The ends lost 2 bases at V and 5 bases at J; junction bases unmatched: 5. This CDR3 spans 15 amino acids. CDR1 LGHDT and CDR2 YNNKEL come from the germline V gene (reference sequence). The CDR3 nucleotides are TGTGCCAGCAGCCAAAGGACAGGGGGAACGGAGACCCAGTACTTC. Encoded protein: CASSQRTGGTETQYF.

The chain uses TRBV7-2 and TRBJ1-5, with 7 nucleotides matching TRBD1. Unmatched junction bases numbered 4, after V lost 1 base and J lost 4 bases. The CDR3 sequence is 15 residues long. Germline CDR1 and CDR2: SGHTA and FQGNSA. This chain's CDR3 is CASSLEQGPNQPQHF. The DNA for the CDR3 is TGTGCCAGCAGCTTAGAACAGGGGCCGAATCAGCCCCAGCATTTT. The entire variable domain, with the rest obtained from reference TRBV7-2 and TRBJ1-5, is as follows: GAGVSQSPSNKVTEKGKDVELRCDPISGHTALYWYRQSLGQGLEFLIYFQGNSAPDKSGLPSDRFSAERTGGSVSTLTIQRTQQEDSAVYLCASSLEQGPNQPQHFGDGTRLSIL.

The chain combines TRBV5-4 with TRBJ1-2; unclear D gene. The CDR3 consists of 14 residues. The germline V gene has CDR1 SGHNT and CDR2 YYREEE (reference sequence). Trimming left V 1 base short and J 3 bases short, with 10 bases between. The chain's CDR3 is CASSLQPADYGYTF. As DNA, the CDR3 is TGTGCCAGCAGCTTGCAACCGGCGGACTATGGCTACACCTTC. Based on the CDR3 plus reference TRBV5-4 and TRBJ1-2, the full variable domain is ETGVTQSPTHLIKTRGQQVTLRCSSQSGHNTVSWYQQALGQGPQFIFQYYREEENGRGNFPPRFSGLQFPNYSSELNVNALELDDSALYLCASSLQPADYGYTFGSGTRLTVV.

The rearrangement uses TRBV5-4 and TRBJ2-3; the D is unclear. The CDR3 runs to 15 residues. Trimming pared 4 bases from V and 3 bases from J, leaving 15 bases between. Germline V gene data show CDR1 as SGHNT and CDR2 as YYREEE (reference sequence). In nucleotides, the CDR3 is TGTGCCAGCAGCCCCTTTGGCCTGGGGACAGATACGCAGTATTTT. It specifies CASSPFGLGTDTQYF.

This clone showed up just once. The rearrangement uses TRBV9 and TRBJ2-5; tentatively, D is TRBD1 (6 bases). CDR3 length equals 15 residues. V was shortened by 0 bases and J by 2 bases, with 11 bases between the two germline ends. Per germline, CDR1 SGDLS and CDR2 YYNGEE. CDR3 sequence reads: CASSVAGTQQETQYF. Written as DNA, the CDR3 is TGTGCCAGCAGCGTAGCGGGGACACAGCAAGAGACCCAGTACTTC.

The J gene is TRBJ2-5, the V gene TRBV5-4; D is unclear. V dropped 4 bases and J dropped 2 bases, with 3 bases sitting between them. Germline CDR1 and CDR2: SGHNT and YYREEE (reference sequence). The CDR3 loop spans 11 amino acids. As DNA, the CDR3 is TGTGCCAGCAGCGAGCAAGAGACCCAGTACTTC. It encodes CASSEQETQYF.

This chain connects TRBV6-2 or TRBV6-3 to TRBJ1-5, with 9 positions matching TRBD1. CDR3 length: 19 amino acids. CDR1 is MNHEY and CDR2 is SVGEGT in the germline V gene. The V and J ends lost 6 bases and 4 bases, in that order; junction bases with no gene match: 19. As DNA, the CDR3 is TGTGCCAGCAGCCTGGGACAGGGTTTCGTAGATTTTAGGAATCAGCCCCAGCATTTT. It codes for CASSLGQGFVDFRNQPQHF.

The chain combines TRBV3-1 (or the pseudogene TRBV3-2) with TRBJ2-1, with 9 bases that match TRBD2. V lost 0 bases and J lost 4; bases outside the gene matches: 10. The CDR3 runs to 18 residues. Germline V CDR1 and CDR2: LGHDT, YNNKEL (reference sequence). This CDR3 is CASSQDSSASGTYNEQFF. The DNA of the CDR3 is TGTGCCAGCAGCCAAGATTCTTCGGCTAGCGGGACTTACAATGAGCAGTTCTTC.

J is TRBJ1-2 and V is TRBV4-2; D gene ambiguous. This CDR3 region has 13 residues. The V gene's germline CDR1 is LGHNA and CDR2 YNFKEQ. With 0 bases removed from V and 8 bases from J, the gap between germline ends came to 10 bases. CDR3 sequence reads: CASSQDLGSGYTF. The DNA for the CDR3 is TGTGCCAGCAGCCAAGATCTGGGTTCGGGCTACACCTTC.

J is TRBJ1-2 and V is TRBV11-2; 8 nucleotides agree with TRBD1. The CDR3 has 15 amino acids. Germline values: CDR1 SGHAT, CDR2 FQNNGV. Trimming took 5 bases from V and 5 from J; bases not matched to a gene: 10. This CDR3 reads CASSPRTGYYYGYTF. The CDR3 DNA is TGTGCCAGCAGCCCACGGACAGGGTACTATTATGGCTACACCTTC.

V is TRBV9 and J is TRBJ1-1; D is perhaps TRBD1 (5 bases). This CDR3 contains 17 residues. Germline V CDR1 and CDR2: SGDLS, YYNGEE. V was trimmed by 3 bases and J by 3 bases, leaving 21 bases between them. CDR3 in amino acids: CASSALGVREADTEAFF. CDR3 sequence (DNA): TGTGCCAGCAGCGCCTTGGGGGTACGGGAAGCGGACACTGAAGCTTTCTTT.

The chain carries TRBV6-1 and TRBJ1-2; 10 positions match TRBD1. The trim removed 3 bases at V and 3 bases at J, leaving 10 bases unmatched. CDR1 is MNHNS, CDR2 SASEGT, per germline. The CDR3 covers 17 residues. The CDR3 region is CASSDPDRGRWDYGYTF. The CDR3 DNA is TGTGCCAGCAGTGACCCAGACAGGGGGCGCTGGGACTATGGCTACACCTTC.

This chain links TRBV15 with TRBJ1-2; D perhaps matches TRBD1 (6 bases). The CDR3 length is 15 residues. Germline V CDR1 and CDR2: LNHNV, YYDKDF (reference sequence). The V and J ends lost 0 bases and 8 bases respectively, with 16 bases between them. The DNA for the CDR3 is TGTGCCACCAGCAGAGATCTCGGACAGAGTAGGGGCTACACCTTC. It yields the protein CATSRDLGQSRGYTF.

The V call is TRBV23-1, the J call TRBJ2-7; TRBD1 aligns across 9 bases. TRBV23-1 is designated an ORF whose function remains uncertain. This CDR3 region has 15 residues. V lost 2 bases to trimming and J lost 5 bases; unmatched junction nucleotides: 7. CDR3 sequence: CASSQPDRGLDEQYF. The CDR3 DNA sequence: TGCGCCAGCAGTCAACCGGACAGGGGTTTGGACGAGCAGTACTTC.

The chain is built from TRBV19 and TRBJ2-5; TRBD2 is a possible D gene (6 bases). Germline assignment: CDR1 LNHDA and CDR2 SQIVND (reference sequence). V was pared by 5 bases and J by 5 bases, with 15 bases between. The CDR3 has 14 residues. The DNA for the CDR3 is TGTGCCAGTAGTCCGGGGACTGCCGTGGAGACCCAGTACTTC. Translated, it gives CASSPGTAVETQYF.